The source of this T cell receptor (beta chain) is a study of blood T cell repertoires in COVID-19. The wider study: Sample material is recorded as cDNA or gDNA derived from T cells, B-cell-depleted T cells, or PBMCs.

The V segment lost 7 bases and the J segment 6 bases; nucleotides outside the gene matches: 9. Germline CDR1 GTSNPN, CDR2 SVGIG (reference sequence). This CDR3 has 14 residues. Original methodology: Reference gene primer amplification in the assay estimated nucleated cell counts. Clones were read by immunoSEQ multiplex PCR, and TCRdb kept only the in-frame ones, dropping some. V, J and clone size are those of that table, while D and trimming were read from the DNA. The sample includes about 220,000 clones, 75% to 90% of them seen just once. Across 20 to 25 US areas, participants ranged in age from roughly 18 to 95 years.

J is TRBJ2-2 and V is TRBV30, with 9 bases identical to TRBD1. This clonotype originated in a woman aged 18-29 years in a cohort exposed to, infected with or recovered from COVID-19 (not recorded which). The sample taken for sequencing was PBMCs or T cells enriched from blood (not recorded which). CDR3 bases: TGTGCCTCCCAGGAGGGACAGGGTCCCGGGGAGCTGTTTTTT. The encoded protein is CASQEGQGPGELFF.